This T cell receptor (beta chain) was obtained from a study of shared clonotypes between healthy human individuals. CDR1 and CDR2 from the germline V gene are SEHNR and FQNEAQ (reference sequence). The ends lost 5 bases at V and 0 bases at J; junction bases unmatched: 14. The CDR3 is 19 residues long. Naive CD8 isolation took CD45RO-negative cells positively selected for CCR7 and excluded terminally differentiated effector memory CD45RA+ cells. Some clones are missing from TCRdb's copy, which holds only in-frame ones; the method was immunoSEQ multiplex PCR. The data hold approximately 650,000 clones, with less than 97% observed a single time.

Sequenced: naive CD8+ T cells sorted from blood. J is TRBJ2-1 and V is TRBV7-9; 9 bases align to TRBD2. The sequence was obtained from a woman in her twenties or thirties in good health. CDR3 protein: CASSPGVAGVRSSYNEQFF. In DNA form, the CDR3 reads TGTGCCAGCAGCCCCGGGGTAGCGGGAGTGAGGAGCTCCTACAATGAGCAGTTCTTC.